This note documents a single TCR beta chain sequence. Its target is unknown. PCR was performed using 60 Vbeta and 13 Jbeta primers. Libraries were prepared by immunoSEQ multiplex PCR; TCRdb keeps only in-frame clonotypes and omits some of them. The sample includes some 110,000 clones, just over 65% of them seen just once. The data were taken from a study of cytomegalovirus exposure and HLA in healthy donors. Points from the study as a whole: There were some public TCRs occurring in many donors, but most TCR sequences were rare.

From germline, CDR1 is SGHVS and CDR2 FQNEAQ. The V gene lost 5 bases and the J gene lost 2 bases, with 21 bases spanning the gap. The CDR3 runs to 18 residues. The receptor comes from a man aged 18 to 29 in good health and CMV-seronegative. This rearrangement joins TRBV7-8 to TRBJ1-4; unclear D gene. The specimen sequenced was PBMCs. CDR3 residues: CASSPTAGFSLTNEKLFF. The DNA of the CDR3 is TGTGCCAGCAGCCCGACGGCGGGGTTTAGTCTGACTAATGAAAAACTGTTTTTT.